This T cell receptor (beta chain) was identified in a study of blood T cell repertoires in COVID-19. At the level of the study: Sites across the United States, Italy and Spain contributed samples from acute and convalescent COVID-19. PBMCs, B-cell-depleted T cells, or T cells provided the cDNA or gDNA that made up the material.

In the authors' methods: Scientists estimated how many nucleated cells there were by amplifying reference gene primers. This table comes from immunoSEQ multiplex PCR, and its TCRdb copy is limited to in-frame clones, with some not included. Clone size and V and J calls were adopted from that table, with D and trimming inferred from the DNA. The sample has under 95,000 clones, 75% to 90% seen once. Sequencing was carried out using peripheral blood. The TCR was taken from a woman aged 80 or over with acute or convalescent COVID-19.

The CDR3 region has the DNA TGTGCCAGCAGTTTGCAGGGCGAGCAGTACTTC. This gives the protein CASSLQGEQYF. V usage is TRBV12-3 or TRBV12-4 and J usage is TRBJ2-7, with a possible D match to TRBD1 (5 bases). The CDR3 extends over 11 amino acids. V lost 3 bases and J lost 6, with 6 bases in between.